The rows below give T cell receptor beta chains drawn from one sample of a study of CD8+ T cells in alopecia areata. Generated by immunoSEQ multiplex PCR, the TCRdb table keeps only in-frame clones and is missing some. The repertoire holds around 120,000 clones, with approximately 59% as singletons. The material sequenced was CD8+ T cells sorted from blood, taken at week 4, from a patient treated with tofacitinib. The receptors come from a human donor with alopecia areata. The CDR3 runs from the conserved cysteine through the conserved F or W. A D gene is named only where the DNA matches it firmly. Clone size is not always given. Where it is, it says once, few, many or a class for expanded clones.

clone_size: -
v_call: TRBV9
j_call: TRBJ2-5
d_call: -
cdr3_nt: TGTGCCAGCAGCGCCTGGCAGGGGGGAATGGAGACCCAGTACTTC
cdr3_aa: CASSAWQGGMETQYF

clone_size: -
v_call: TRBV19
j_call: TRBJ1-1
d_call: TRBD1
cdr3_nt: TGTGCCAGCAAGAGGGAGACAGGGAGGGACACTGAAGCTTTCTTT
cdr3_aa: CASKRETGRDTEAFF

clone_size: -
v_call: TRBV30
j_call: TRBJ1-1
d_call: -
cdr3_nt: TGTGCCTGGCATCTCTGGGGGGATGGAGCTTTCTTT
cdr3_aa: CAWHLWGDGAFF

clone_size: -
v_call: TRBV29-1
j_call: TRBJ2-7
d_call: TRBD1
cdr3_nt: TGCAGCGTTGACGGACAGGGTGCCTACGAGCAGTACTTC
cdr3_aa: CSVDGQGAYEQYF

clone_size: few
v_call: TRBV29-1
j_call: TRBJ2-7
d_call: -
cdr3_nt: TGCAGCGTTGAAGATCGACAGAGATACGAGCAGTACTTC
cdr3_aa: CSVEDRQRYEQYF

clone_size: -
v_call: TRBV7-9
j_call: TRBJ1-1
d_call: -
cdr3_nt: TGTGCCAGCAGCTTGGGGGATACAGGGTCCGGCACTGAAGCTTTCTTT
cdr3_aa: CASSLGDTGSGTEAFF

clone_size: -
v_call: TRBV2
j_call: TRBJ2-1
d_call: -
cdr3_nt: TGTGCCAGCAGTGAACCGTTGGCACAGAGGGCGTACAATGAGCAGTTCTTC
cdr3_aa: CASSEPLAQRAYNEQFF

clone_size: -
v_call: TRBV11-2
j_call: TRBJ1-2
d_call: TRBD1
cdr3_nt: TGTGCCAGCAGCTTACGGACAGGGAACAACTATGGCTACACCTTC
cdr3_aa: CASSLRTGNNYGYTF

clone_size: -
v_call: TRBV29-1
j_call: TRBJ1-2
d_call: TRBD1
cdr3_nt: TGCAGCGTTTCCGGGGGACAGGGACAAATTAACTCGGGCTACACCTTC
cdr3_aa: CSVSGGQGQINSGYTF

clone_size: few
v_call: TRBV4-1
j_call: TRBJ2-7
d_call: TRBD1
cdr3_nt: TGCGCCAGCAGCCAAGGGACAGGCCCCTACGAGCAGTACTTC
cdr3_aa: CASSQGTGPYEQYF

clone_size: -
v_call: TRBV7-7
j_call: TRBJ2-5
d_call: -
cdr3_nt: TGTGCTAGCAGCTTAACGGCAGAAGAGACCCAGTACTTC
cdr3_aa: CASSLTAEETQYF

clone_size: -
v_call: TRBV19
j_call: TRBJ1-1
d_call: -
cdr3_nt: TGTGCCAGTAGACCTAGACTGGCACAGGCAGACACTGAAGCTTTCTTT
cdr3_aa: CASRPRLAQADTEAFF

clone_size: -
v_call: TRBV7-9
j_call: TRBJ2-3
d_call: TRBD2
cdr3_nt: TGTGCCAGCAGCGACGGGGGGGCCATTCGCCCTTATTTT
cdr3_aa: CASSDGGAIRPYF

clone_size: few
v_call: TRBV7-8
j_call: TRBJ2-6
d_call: -
cdr3_nt: TGTGCCAGCGGGACGGCAGGGGCCAACGTCCTGACTTTC
cdr3_aa: CASGTAGANVLTF

clone_size: once
v_call: TRBV19
j_call: TRBJ2-3
d_call: TRBD2
cdr3_nt: TGTGCCAGTAGTACAGGACTAGCGGCCGATACGCAGTATTTT
cdr3_aa: CASSTGLAADTQYF

clone_size: -
v_call: TRBV28
j_call: TRBJ2-3
d_call: -
cdr3_nt: TGTGCCAGCACCCCTGGGGCTAGCTGGGACACAGATACGCAGTATTTT
cdr3_aa: CASTPGASWDTDTQYF

clone_size: -
v_call: TRBV30
j_call: TRBJ1-5
d_call: -
cdr3_nt: TGTGCCTGGAGGGACCCCGGAAGCAAGGCCCAGCATTTT
cdr3_aa: CAWRDPGSKAQHF

clone_size: -
v_call: TRBV28
j_call: TRBJ2-5
d_call: -
cdr3_nt: TGTGCCAGCAGCCCTCACCAAGAGACCCAGTACTTC
cdr3_aa: CASSPHQETQYF

clone_size: once
v_call: TRBV29-1
j_call: TRBJ1-2
d_call: -
cdr3_nt: TGCAGCGTTGAAGGTCAGGGAGAGATCTATGGCTACACCTTC
cdr3_aa: CSVEGQGEIYGYTF

clone_size: -
v_call: TRBV30
j_call: TRBJ2-4
d_call: -
cdr3_nt: TGTGCCTGGAGTGGGGACCTAAACATTCAGTACTTC
cdr3_aa: CAWSGDLNIQYF

clone_size: -
v_call: TRBV29-1
j_call: TRBJ2-3
d_call: TRBD2
cdr3_nt: TGCAGCGTTGCATTAGACGGACTAGCGGCAGATACGCAGTATTTT
cdr3_aa: CSVALDGLAADTQYF

clone_size: -
v_call: TRBV7-9
j_call: TRBJ2-7
d_call: TRBD2
cdr3_nt: TGTGCCAGCAGCTCCGGACTAGCGGGGTTTGAGCAGTACTTC
cdr3_aa: CASSSGLAGFEQYF

clone_size: -
v_call: TRBV30
j_call: TRBJ2-5
d_call: TRBD2
cdr3_nt: TGTGCCTGGAGTCAGGTTGTCGGGGGGGAGACCCAGTACTTC
cdr3_aa: CAWSQVVGGETQYF

clone_size: -
v_call: TRBV15
j_call: TRBJ2-5
d_call: TRBD2
cdr3_nt: TGTGCCACCAGTCAGGCCACTAGCGGGGGGGCGGGTAGAAAAGAGACCCAGTACTTC
cdr3_aa: CATSQATSGGAGRKETQYF

clone_size: -
v_call: TRBV25-1
j_call: TRBJ1-2
d_call: TRBD1
cdr3_nt: TGTGCCAGCAGTGACCCTAGGACAGGGGGCGGGTATGGCTACACCTTC
cdr3_aa: CASSDPRTGGGYGYTF

clone_size: -
v_call: TRBV7-8
j_call: TRBJ1-1
d_call: -
cdr3_nt: TGTGCCAGCAGCTACCCGGGGGCGGCTTTCGACGACGGGGATGGAGCTTTCTTT
cdr3_aa: CASSYPGAAFDDGDGAFF

clone_size: -
v_call: TRBV5-4
j_call: TRBJ1-1
d_call: -
cdr3_nt: TGCGCCAGCAGCCAGGGTTCAAGCACTGAAGCTTTCTTT
cdr3_aa: CASSQGSSTEAFF

clone_size: few
v_call: TRBV29-1
j_call: TRBJ2-4
d_call: TRBD1
cdr3_nt: TGCAGCGTCTCAAAGACAGGGGGAAAGGGGGCCAAAAACATTCAGTACTTC
cdr3_aa: CSVSKTGGKGAKNIQYF

clone_size: few
v_call: TRBV29-1
j_call: TRBJ1-2
d_call: TRBD1
cdr3_nt: TGCAGCGCAAAGACTGCGGGACAGGTGTCTATAGATGGCTACACCTTC
cdr3_aa: CSAKTAGQVSIDGYTF

clone_size: few
v_call: TRBV29-1
j_call: TRBJ2-7
d_call: -
cdr3_nt: TGCAGCGCCCACGGGAGCTCCTACGAGCAGTACTTC
cdr3_aa: CSAHGSSYEQYF

clone_size: -
v_call: TRBV29-1
j_call: TRBJ1-1
d_call: -
cdr3_nt: TGCAGCGTTGGGGTGTTGAACACTGAAGCTTTCTTT
cdr3_aa: CSVGVLNTEAFF

clone_size: few
v_call: TRBV6-5
j_call: TRBJ2-1
d_call: TRBD1
cdr3_nt: TGTGCCAGCAGTTACTGGGGACAGGGCAATGAGCAGTTCTTC
cdr3_aa: CASSYWGQGNEQFF

clone_size: -
v_call: TRBV29-1
j_call: TRBJ2-1
d_call: -
cdr3_nt: TGCAGCGCAGACCCTTTCAGCTACAATGAGCAGTTCTTC
cdr3_aa: CSADPFSYNEQFF

clone_size: few
v_call: TRBV29-1
j_call: TRBJ1-2
d_call: -
cdr3_nt: TGCAGCGTTGACGGGTCTACGGGAGGCTACACCTTC
cdr3_aa: CSVDGSTGGYTF

clone_size: -
v_call: TRBV4-3
j_call: TRBJ2-6
d_call: -
cdr3_nt: TGCGCCAGCAGCCAAGATGGGACATCTGGGGCCAACGTCCTGACTTTC
cdr3_aa: CASSQDGTSGANVLTF

clone_size: -
v_call: TRBV15
j_call: TRBJ2-5
d_call: -
cdr3_nt: TGTGCCACCAGCAGGTCCTTGGGGGCTCAAGAGACCCAGTACTTC
cdr3_aa: CATSRSLGAQETQYF

clone_size: few
v_call: TRBV28
j_call: TRBJ1-5
d_call: -
cdr3_nt: TGTGCCAGCACCCTTTTAGGGAATAGCAATCAGCCCCAGCATTTT
cdr3_aa: CASTLLGNSNQPQHF

clone_size: -
v_call: TRBV29-1
j_call: TRBJ2-7
d_call: -
cdr3_nt: TGCAGCGTTGAAGTAGGGGCCTACGAGCAGTACTTC
cdr3_aa: CSVEVGAYEQYF